Sequencing of this T cell receptor beta chain was carried out in a study of patients and donors after allogeneic stem cell transplantation. With 0 bases removed from V and 0 bases from J, the gap between germline ends came to 15 bases. The CDR3 runs 18 residues. CDR1 and CDR2 (germline): MNHEY, SVGEGT. TCRdb passed the RT-PCR reads through MiXCR, listing each CDR3 protein once. Altogether over 150,000 distinct CDR3 sequences are present, approximately 31% being singletons, with the ten largest covering 2.5% to 3.5%. This clonotype was counted only a few times. This TCR derives from a human donor who was either an allogeneic HSCT recipient or a stem cell or donor lymphocyte infusion donor (not recorded which). It is not recorded whose cells these are; they may come from a transplant donor. The sequenced sample was blood, either unsorted or a sorted T cell fraction (not recorded which). This chain joins TRBV6-2 or TRBV6-3 and TRBJ1-5; D gene uncertain. CDR3 sequence (DNA): TGTGCCAGCAGTTACTCTTTGTGGGAAACCGATAGCAATCAGCCCCAGCATTTT. This gives the protein CASSYSLWETDSNQPQHF.